This T cell receptor beta chain was recovered during a study of cytomegalovirus exposure and HLA in healthy donors. Regarding this clone: As yet, its antigen is unknown.

Broader study findings: Common viral pathogens seemed, in a later analysis, to connect with several of the most significant clusters. CMV antigen specificity of a few CMV-associated chains was confirmed in vitro. The later analysis indicated that the majority of CMV-associated TCR beta chains appeared HLA-restricted.

Amplification used 60 Vbeta primers and 13 Jbeta primers. Sequencing was performed with immunoSEQ multiplex PCR; in TCRdb, only in-frame clones are kept and a portion is missing. The sample has under 150,000 clones; about 79% are singletons. V gave up 8 bases and J gave up 3 bases, with 17 bases separating them. The CDR3 runs to 14 residues. Looked up from germline, CDR1 is LGHNA and CDR2 is YSLEER. The TCR originated in a man under 40 in good health and CMV-seropositive. Sequenced input: PBMCs. J is TRBJ2-7 and V is TRBV4-3; D possibly corresponds to TRBD2 (5 bases). The chain's CDR3 is CASRPSKTSYEQYF. The CDR3 DNA reads TGCGCCAGCCGTCCTAGCAAAACCAGCTACGAGCAGTACTTC.